These T cell receptor beta chains were read from a single sample in a study of circulating tumor DNA in untreated peripheral T-cell lymphoma. The repertoire was sequenced with immunoSEQ multiplex PCR; TCRdb's copy has only in-frame clones and lacks some. Among 5,000 to 6,000 clones listed, roughly 65% were seen once. The sequencing sample was made of tumor tissue. Receptor source: a human donor with peripheral T-cell lymphoma. Both conserved end residues are part of each CDR3. Each record gives: CDR3 length, clone size, J gene, V gene, D gene, CDR3 protein, CDR3 DNA. A D gene is named only where the DNA matches it firmly. Rows may omit the clone size; those that give it use once, few, many or a size class.

12 - TRBJ1-2 TRBV29-1 - CSVYRTQDGYTF TGCAGCGTTTATCGGACCCAAGATGGCTACACCTTC
12 - TRBJ1-5 TRBV6-8 - CASSYRDQPQHF TGTGCCAGCAGCTACAGGGATCAGCCCCAGCATTTT
13 - TRBJ1-3 TRBV25-1 TRBD1 CASQGQEGNTIYF TGTGCCAGCCAAGGACAGGAAGGAAACACCATATATTTT
13 - TRBJ2-7 TRBV6-8 - CASSLADSYEQYF TGTGCCAGCAGTTTAGCCGACTCCTACGAGCAGTACTTC
15 - TRBJ2-7 TRBV15 TRBD1 CATSRETGGSYEQYF TGTGCCACCAGCAGAGAGACAGGGGGAAGCTACGAGCAGTACTTC
13 few TRBJ2-1 TRBV18 - CASSLGLDNEQFF TGTGCCAGCTCACTGGGACTTGACAATGAGCAGTTCTTC
16 - TRBJ2-5 TRBV11-3 TRBD1 CASSPQVTGGGETQYF TGTGCCAGCAGCCCGCAAGTGACAGGGGGTGGGGAGACCCAGTACTTC
15 - TRBJ1-5 TRBV9 - CASSETGYSNQPQHF TGTGCCAGCAGTGAAACGGGATATAGCAATCAGCCCCAGCATTTT
18 - TRBJ2-7 TRBV28 TRBD2 CASKSPGTAGTSRFWQYF TGTGCCAGCAAATCCCCCGGGACAGCCGGGACTAGCCGGTTTTGGCAGTACTTC
16 - TRBJ2-2 TRBV25-1 - CASSESWTDNTGELFF TGTGCCAGCAGTGAATCCTGGACAGACAACACCGGGGAGCTGTTTTTT
13 - TRBJ1-1 TRBV9 - CASSEGAGPGAFF TGTGCCAGCAGTGAAGGGGCAGGTCCTGGAGCTTTCTTT
13 - TRBJ1-2 TRBV19 - CASSPDKDYGYTF TGTGCCAGTAGCCCGGACAAAGACTATGGCTACACCTTC
12 - TRBJ1-5 TRBV10-1 - CASSESLEPQHF TGCGCCAGCAGTGAGTCCCTGGAGCCCCAGCATTTT
14 - TRBJ2-3 TRBV5-1 - CASSFGDSTDTQYF TGCGCCAGCAGCTTCGGAGATAGCACAGATACGCAGTATTTT
13 few TRBJ2-1 TRBV29-1 - CSADSHPYNEQFF TGCAGCGCCGACAGCCACCCCTACAATGAGCAGTTCTTC
16 - TRBJ1-1 TRBV6-8 - CASSYEVGGPLTEAFF TGTGCCAGCAGTTACGAGGTGGGAGGCCCGCTCACTGAAGCTTTCTTT
15 - TRBJ1-1 TRBV19 TRBD1 CASSTLRQGVTEAFF TGTGCCAGTAGTACCTTAAGACAGGGTGTCACTGAAGCTTTCTTT
15 few TRBJ2-2 TRBV18 - CASSPNGRRTGELFF TGTGCCAGCTCACCCAACGGACGGCGGACCGGGGAGCTGTTTTTT
14 - TRBJ1-5 TRBV18 TRBD1 CASSPGQGDQPQHF TGTGCCAGCTCACCAGGACAGGGTGATCAGCCCCAGCATTTT
12 - TRBJ2-3 TRBV1 - CTSSQEGDTQYF TGCACCAGCAGCCAAGAGGGGGATACGCAGTATTTT
13 - TRBJ1-1 TRBV10-2 - CASSEHQGAEAFF TGCGCCAGCAGTGAACATCAAGGCGCTGAAGCTTTCTTT
15 few TRBJ2-5 TRBV15 - CATSRDQYSQETQYF TGTGCCACCAGCAGAGATCAGTACAGCCAAGAGACCCAGTACTTC
13 - TRBJ1-2 TRBV2 TRBD1 CASSTGGNYGYTF TGTGCCAGCAGTACAGGGGGGAACTATGGCTACACCTTC
16 - TRBJ1-2 TRBV18 - CASSPPSGGMSYGYTF TGTGCCAGCTCACCACCGAGCGGGGGCATGAGCTATGGCTACACCTTC
14 - TRBJ2-7 TRBV6-8 TRBD1 CASRADRGRGEQYF TGTGCCAGCAGAGCGGACAGGGGAAGGGGCGAGCAGTACTTC
16 - TRBJ2-5 TRBV19 TRBD2 CASSRRLAGTQETQYF TGTGCCAGTAGTAGACGACTAGCGGGGACCCAAGAGACCCAGTACTTC
16 - TRBJ2-1 TRBV14 - CASSQDSLGPYNEQFF TGTGCCAGCAGCCAAGACAGCTTAGGTCCCTACAATGAGCAGTTCTTC
13 - TRBJ2-2 TRBV19 - CASAFANTGELFF TGTGCCAGTGCCTTCGCGAACACCGGGGAGCTGTTTTTT
15 - TRBJ2-2 TRBV18 TRBD2 CASSHRDYNTGELFF TGTGCCAGCTCACACCGGGACTATAACACCGGGGAGCTGTTTTTT
17 - TRBJ2-3 TRBV18 TRBD2 CASSPTIELAGTDTQYF TGTGCCAGCTCACCAACAATAGAACTAGCGGGTACAGATACGCAGTATTTT
14 - TRBJ2-6 TRBV19 - CASTQSSGANVLTF TGTGCCAGTACACAGAGCTCTGGGGCCAACGTCCTGACTTTC
15 few TRBJ2-4 TRBV18 TRBD2 CASSPVTGRATIQYF TGTGCCAGCTCACCAGTAACCGGGAGGGCCACCATTCAGTACTTC
15 few TRBJ2-1 TRBV30 TRBD2 CAWSAGLAGHNEQFF TGTGCCTGGAGTGCAGGGTTAGCGGGCCACAATGAGCAGTTCTTC
14 - TRBJ2-7 TRBV28 TRBD1 CASTPTGGPYEQYF TGTGCCAGCACCCCGACAGGGGGCCCCTACGAGCAGTACTTC
15 - TRBJ2-1 TRBV7-6 TRBD2 CASSLWPSGTNEQFF TGTGCCAGCAGCTTGTGGCCTAGCGGGACCAATGAGCAGTTCTTC
15 once TRBJ2-3 TRBV28 - CASSRIRVITDTQYF TGTGCCAGCAGCCGGATCCGGGTAATCACAGATACGCAGTATTTT
15 - TRBJ1-2 TRBV19 TRBD1 CASSRRQGTGYGYTF TGTGCCAGTAGTAGGCGACAGGGAACGGGCTATGGCTACACCTTC
13 - TRBJ1-5 TRBV19 - CASSIAQAQPQHF TGTGCCAGTAGTATAGCACAGGCGCAGCCCCAGCATTTT
13 - TRBJ1-1 TRBV18 - CASSDELNTEAFF TGTGCCAGCTCGGACGAGTTGAACACTGAAGCTTTCTTT
15 - TRBJ1-3 TRBV11-3 - CASSLPGARGNTIYF TGTGCCAGCAGCTTACCGGGGGCGCGTGGAAACACCATATATTTT
12 - TRBJ2-7 TRBV28 - CASSLFRREQYF TGTGCCAGCAGTTTATTCAGGCGTGAGCAGTACTTC
16 - TRBJ2-3 TRBV19 TRBD2 CASSSSGTSGSDTQYF TGTGCCAGTAGCTCGAGCGGGACTAGCGGATCAGATACGCAGTATTTT
11 - TRBJ2-7 TRBV30 - CAWRAKVEQYF TGTGCCTGGAGGGCCAAGGTCGAGCAGTACTTC
13 - TRBJ2-5 TRBV12-5 - CASNMGGGETQYF TGTGCCAGCAATATGGGAGGGGGAGAGACCCAGTACTTC
16 - TRBJ2-5 TRBV11-3 - CASSLDLTGTLWDQYF TGTGCCAGCAGCTTAGATCTGACAGGAACCCTCTGGGACCAGTACTTC
15 - TRBJ1-2 TRBV5-1 - CASSLAAWQGVGYTF TGCGCCAGCAGCTTGGCGGCTTGGCAGGGAGTCGGCTACACCTTC
16 - TRBJ1-4 TRBV7-6 TRBD1 CANSRRQQGGDEKLFF TGTGCCAACAGCAGACGGCAACAGGGGGGCGATGAAAAACTGTTTTTT
18 - TRBJ1-4 TRBV14 TRBD1 CASSQVPWLGQGGEKLFF TGTGCCAGCAGCCAAGTCCCTTGGTTGGGACAGGGAGGTGAAAAACTGTTTTTT
14 - TRBJ2-2 TRBV30 - CAWSVRGNTGELFF TGTGCCTGGAGTGTACGAGGGAATACCGGGGAGCTGTTTTTT
16 - TRBJ1-2 TRBV18 TRBD1 CASSRKPGQGASGYTF TGTGCCAGCTCAAGGAAACCGGGACAGGGTGCTTCTGGCTACACCTTC
15 - TRBJ2-3 TRBV1 - CASSPWKDTTDTQYF TGCGCCAGCAGCCCCTGGAAGGACACCACAGATACGCAGTATTTT
17 - TRBJ2-2 TRBV6-8 - CASSYSPEGDPTGELFF TGTGCCAGCAGTTACTCACCAGAGGGGGATCCCACCGGGGAGCTGTTTTTT
16 - TRBJ1-5 TRBV30 - CAWSGERSGRSQPQHF TGTGCCTGGAGTGGAGAGCGTTCAGGGAGAAGTCAGCCCCAGCATTTT